This T cell receptor (beta chain) was profiled in a study of T cells in Graves' hyperthyroidism and ophthalmopathy. About the study: Any treatment followed the collection of peripheral blood at initial diagnosis.

In its sample, this clonotype was seen many times. Its target is unknown. Points from the study as a whole: From stable hyperthyroidism, ophthalmopathy was set apart by a 13 V-J model.

This CDR3 comprises 17 residues. V shed 3 bases, J shed 3 bases, and the junction held 9 bases outside the gene matches. The germline V gene has CDR1 SGHNT and CDR2 YENEEA. RNA transcripts served as the template for amplifying TCR beta CDR3 regions. During a first-round RT-PCR of the TCR CDR3, the HTBI primer set was used. Via MiXCR, TCRdb re-called the multiplex PCR reads, giving one row per CDR3 protein. The repertoire consists of 300,000 to 400,000 distinct CDR3 sequences, with 21% occurring once and the leading ten covering around 50%. Graves' hyperthyroidism was deemed stable given no ophthalmopathy progression within 18 months. Diagnosis rested on symptoms, serum thyroxine and TRAb, thyroid ultrasound, and orbital computed tomography.

The receptor's source is a woman aged 45-59 years with Graves' hyperthyroidism. The sequencing sample was made of blood. The rearrangement links TRBV11-3 to TRBJ1-4; the match to TRBD1 covers 8 bases. The CDR3 region is CASSFWAWDRPNEKLFF. Written as DNA, the CDR3 is TGTGCCAGCAGCTTTTGGGCCTGGGACAGGCCTAATGAAAAACTGTTTTTT.